A single sample is the source of the 9 T cell receptor beta chains below, sequenced in a study of early T cells in non-severe SARS-CoV-2 infection. TCRdb redid the calling of the 5' RACE reads with MiXCR, one entry per CDR3 protein. Of 55,000 to 80,000 distinct CDR3 sequences listed, 12% are singletons. Input material: whole blood. The receptors shown here come from an adult who was a healthcare worker with PCR-confirmed SARS-CoV-2 infection or an uninfected control (not recorded which).

This clonotype appeared many times. V usage is TRBV12-3 or TRBV12-4 and J usage is TRBJ1-3; no reliable D call. The CDR3 runs to 15 residues. V gave up 4 bases and J gave up 4 bases, with 14 bases separating them. The CDR3 DNA is TGTGCCAGCAGTTCCAGTCCGGTGCGGGGAAACACCATATATTTT. Its protein product is CASSSSPVRGNTIYF.

This clonotype was observed a few times. The CDR3 loop is CASSLDPGFNEKLFF. For the CDR3, the DNA is TGTGCCAGCAGCTTAGATCCCGGTTTTAATGAAAAACTGTTTTTT. The rearrangement links TRBV7-9 to TRBJ1-4, with D unclear. The CDR3 length is 15 residues. The V end was cut by 1 base, the J end by 4 bases, with 10 bases between. CDR1 is SEHNR and CDR2 is FQNEAQ in the germline V gene (reference sequence). The variable domain in full, with the rest retrieved from reference TRBV7-9 and TRBJ1-4, is DTGVSQNPRHKITKRGQNVTFRCDPISEHNRLYWYRQTLGQGPEFLTYFQNEAQLEKSRLLSDRFSAERPKGSFSTLEIQRTEQGDSAMYLCASSLDPGFNEKLFFGSGTQLSVL.

The table lists this clonotype with a few counts. The rearrangement joins TRBV5-6 to TRBJ2-3, with no clear D. Per the germline V gene, CDR1 is SGHDT and CDR2 is YYEEEE. The CDR3 totals 12 residues. V lost 5 bases to trimming and J lost 6 bases, with 10 bases between them. CDR3 nucleotides: TGTGCCAGCAGTCTTATTAGTGATACGCAGTATTTT. It is translated as CASSLISDTQYF.

This clonotype was observed a handful of times. V usage is TRBV7-2 and J usage is TRBJ2-1, with a tentative D call TRBD2 (5 bases). Trimming cost V 1 base and J 8 bases, with 15 bases left between them. The CDR3 loop spans 15 amino acids. Germline CDR1 SGHTA, CDR2 FQGNSA. This chain's CDR3 is CASSLVRVGVDEQFF. The CDR3 region has the DNA TGTGCCAGCAGCTTAGTCCGGGTCGGGGTGGATGAGCAGTTCTTC.

This clonotype was observed at least ten times. The chain employs TRBV5-1 and TRBJ1-2; no definite D call. The germline V and J ends were trimmed by 4 bases and 0 bases, with 10 bases remaining between them. Looked up from germline, CDR1 is SGHRS and CDR2 is YFSETQ. The CDR3 spans 14 residues. The CDR3, as DNA: TGCGCCAGCAGCCAGACATTTGCTAACTATGGCTACACCTTC. Protein product: CASSQTFANYGYTF.

This clonotype was counted once. V and J are TRBV11-1 and TRBJ1-1; D gene ambiguous. CDR3 length: 13 residues. Trimming took 5 bases from V and 0 from J, leaving 7 bases between them. CDR1 and CDR2 (germline): SGHAT, FQDESV (reference sequence). Here the CDR3 DNA reads TGTGCCAGCAGCGAGGGCCTGAACACTGAAGCTTTCTTT. It encodes CASSEGLNTEAFF.

At least ten counts were recorded for this clonotype. The chain employs TRBV29-1 and TRBJ2-2; D call uncertain. CDR1 and CDR2 from the germline V gene are SQVTM and ANQGSEA. This CDR3 has 11 residues. V was clipped by 7 bases and J by 7 bases, with 10 bases between them. CDR3 in amino acids: CSGGNGGELFF. The CDR3 DNA sequence: TGCAGCGGGGGTAACGGCGGGGAGCTGTTTTTT.

V and J are TRBV3-1 and TRBJ1-2; D gene uncertain. V lost 0 bases to trimming and J lost 9 bases, with 11 bases between them. The CDR3 length is 13 residues. Looked up from germline, CDR1 is LGHDT and CDR2 is YNNKEL (reference sequence). In nucleotides, the CDR3 is TGTGCCAGCAGCCAAGATCCAGCCATGAGCTACACCTTC. Encoded protein: CASSQDPAMSYTF.

The V gene is TRBV7-6, the J gene TRBJ2-2; a weak D match, TRBD2 (6 bases). Deletions cut 0 bases from V and 0 bases from J, with 23 bases between. Germline CDR1 SGHVS, CDR2 FNYEAQ. This CDR3 has 21 residues. The CDR3 protein is CASSLAQLLVAASSNTGELFF. The CDR3 DNA reads as TGTGCCAGCAGCTTAGCCCAGCTTTTGGTAGCGGCAAGTTCGAACACCGGGGAGCTGTTTTTT.